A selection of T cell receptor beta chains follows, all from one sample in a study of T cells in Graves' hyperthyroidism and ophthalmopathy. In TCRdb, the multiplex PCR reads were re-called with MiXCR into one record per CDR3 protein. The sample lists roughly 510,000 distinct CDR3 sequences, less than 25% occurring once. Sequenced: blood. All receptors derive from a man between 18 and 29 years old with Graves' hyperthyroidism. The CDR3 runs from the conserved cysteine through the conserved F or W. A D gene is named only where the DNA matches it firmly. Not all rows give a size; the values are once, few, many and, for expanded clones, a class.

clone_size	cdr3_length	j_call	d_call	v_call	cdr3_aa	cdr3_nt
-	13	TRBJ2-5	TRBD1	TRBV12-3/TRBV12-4	CASSLSGRGPQYF	TGTGCCAGCAGTTTATCGGGCAGGGGGCCCCAGTACTTC
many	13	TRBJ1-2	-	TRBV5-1	CASSGRTNYGYTF	TGCGCCAGCAGTGGACGGACCAACTATGGCTACACCTTC
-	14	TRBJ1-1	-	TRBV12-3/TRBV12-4	CASSGRRENTEAFF	TGTGCCAGCAGTGGAAGACGGGAGAACACTGAAGCTTTCTTT
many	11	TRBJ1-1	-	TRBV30	CAWVQGPEAFF	TGTGCCTGGGTACAGGGACCTGAAGCTTTCTTT
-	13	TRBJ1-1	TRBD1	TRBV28	CASSPRGDRAAFF	TGTGCCAGCAGCCCTCGGGGTGACAGGGCAGCTTTCTTT
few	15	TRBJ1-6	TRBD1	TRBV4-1	CASSQPGQGNSPLHF	TGCGCCAGCAGCCAACCGGGACAGGGGAACTCACCCCTCCACTTT
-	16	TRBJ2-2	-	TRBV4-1	CASSQEEGRITGELFF	TGCGCCAGCAGCCAAGAGGAAGGGAGAATCACCGGGGAGCTGTTTTTT
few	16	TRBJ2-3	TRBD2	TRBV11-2	CASSLEGAGTTDTQYF	TGTGCCAGCAGCTTAGAAGGAGCGGGGACCACAGATACGCAGTATTTT
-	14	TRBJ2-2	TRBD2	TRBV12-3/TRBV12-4	CASSLPGGTGELFF	TGTGCCAGCAGTTTACCGGGAGGAACCGGGGAGCTGTTTTTT
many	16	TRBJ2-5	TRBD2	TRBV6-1	CASSRGLAGERGTQYF	TGTGCCAGCAGTCGTGGACTAGCGGGGGAGCGGGGGACCCAGTACTTC
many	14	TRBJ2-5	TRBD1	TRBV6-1	CAGQSGTAQETQYF	TGTGCCGGTCAAAGTGGGACAGCCCAAGAGACCCAGTACTTC
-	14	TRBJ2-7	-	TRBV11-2	CASSFGDTSYEQYF	TGTGCCAGCAGCTTTGGGGACACCTCCTACGAGCAGTACTTC
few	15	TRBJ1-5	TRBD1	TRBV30	CAWSLRDRGNQPQHF	TGTGCCTGGAGCTTAAGGGACAGGGGCAATCAGCCCCAGCATTTT
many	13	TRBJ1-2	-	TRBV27	CASSFTGGGGYTF	TGTGCCAGCAGTTTTACCGGGGGAGGTGGCTACACCTTC
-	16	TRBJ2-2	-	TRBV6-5	CASSYSGGLSTGELFF	TGTGCCAGCAGTTACTCAGGGGGTCTGAGCACCGGGGAGCTGTTTTTT
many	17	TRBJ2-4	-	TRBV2	CASRGFNGVRAKNIQYF	TGTGCCAGCAGAGGGTTCAATGGAGTTAGAGCCAAAAACATTCAGTACTTC
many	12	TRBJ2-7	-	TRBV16	CASSQESHEQYF	TGTGCCAGCAGCCAAGAGTCCCACGAGCAGTACTTC
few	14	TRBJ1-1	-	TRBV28	CASSLTEMNTEAFF	TGTGCCAGCAGTTTGACAGAGATGAACACTGAGGCTTTCTTT
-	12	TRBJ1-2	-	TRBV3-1	CASSTLSYGYTF	TGTGCCAGCAGCACCCTCTCCTATGGCTACACCTTC
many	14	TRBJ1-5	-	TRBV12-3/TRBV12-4	CASSPTETYQPQHF	TGTGCCAGCAGTCCGACAGAGACCTATCAGCCCCAGCATTTT
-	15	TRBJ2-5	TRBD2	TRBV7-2	CASSPTSGKVETQYF	TGTGCCAGCAGCCCCACTAGCGGGAAAGTAGAGACCCAGTACTTC
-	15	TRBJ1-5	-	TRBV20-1	CSASYSGEDNQPQHF	TGCAGTGCTAGTTATAGCGGTGAGGACAATCAGCCCCAGCATTTT
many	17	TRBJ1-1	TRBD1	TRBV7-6	CASSLEGRQGYNTEAFF	TGTGCCAGCAGCTTAGAGGGGAGACAGGGTTACAACACTGAAGCTTTCTTT
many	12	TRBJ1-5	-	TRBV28	CASTQGGKPQHF	TGTGCCAGCACCCAGGGTGGTAAGCCCCAGCATTTT
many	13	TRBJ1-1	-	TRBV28	CASSRALGTEAFF	TGTGCCAGCAGCCGGGCCCTGGGGACTGAAGCTTTCTTT
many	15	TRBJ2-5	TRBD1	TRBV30	CAWSKKTGGGETQYF	TGTGCCTGGAGTAAGAAGACAGGGGGGGGAGAGACCCAGTACTTC
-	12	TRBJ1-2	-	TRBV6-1	CASSTPTRGYTF	TGTGCCAGCAGTACCCCGACACGTGGCTACACCTTC
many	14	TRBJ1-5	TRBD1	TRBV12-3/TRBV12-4	CASTPGQPNQPQHF	TGTGCCAGCACCCCGGGACAGCCCAATCAGCCCCAGCATTTT
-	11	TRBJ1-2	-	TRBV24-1	CATSEGFGYTF	TGTGCCACCAGTGAGGGATTTGGCTACACCTTC
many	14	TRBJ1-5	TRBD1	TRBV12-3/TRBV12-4	CASSPDRANQPQHF	TGTGCCAGCAGCCCGGACAGGGCCAATCAGCCCCAGCATTTT
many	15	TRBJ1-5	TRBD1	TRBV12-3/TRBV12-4	CASSLTGDSNQPQHF	TGTGCCAGCAGCCTAACAGGGGATAGCAATCAGCCCCAGCATTTT
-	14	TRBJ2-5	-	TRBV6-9	CASSPLTRVETQYF	TGTGCCAGCAGTCCACTCACAAGAGTAGAGACCCAGTACTTC
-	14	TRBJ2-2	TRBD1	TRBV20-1	CSAPGQGFTGELFF	TGCAGTGCTCCGGGACAGGGCTTCACCGGGGAGCTGTTTTTT
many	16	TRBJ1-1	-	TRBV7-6	CASSLEATNTDTEAFF	TGTGCCAGCAGCTTAGAGGCCACAAACACGGACACTGAAGCTTTCTTT
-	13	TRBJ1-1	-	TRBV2	CASSVAGGFEAFF	TGTGCCAGCAGTGTAGCTGGGGGCTTTGAAGCTTTCTTT
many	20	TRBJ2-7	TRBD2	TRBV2	CASSERWRRTSGGSAYEQYF	TGTGCCAGCAGTGAAAGGTGGCGGCGGACTAGCGGGGGCTCAGCCTACGAGCAGTACTTC
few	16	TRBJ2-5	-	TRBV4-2	CASSQVSGRGQETQYF	TGTGCCAGCAGCCAAGTGTCAGGGAGGGGGCAAGAGACCCAGTACTTC
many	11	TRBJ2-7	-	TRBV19	CASQQGREQYF	TGTGCCTCCCAGCAGGGGCGCGAGCAGTACTTC
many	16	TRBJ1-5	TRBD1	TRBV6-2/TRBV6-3	CASSSWTGQGNQPQHF	TGTGCCAGCAGTTCCTGGACAGGGCAAGGCAATCAGCCCCAGCATTTT
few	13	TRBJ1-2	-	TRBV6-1	CASSPDGAYGYTF	TGTGCCAGCAGTCCTGACGGAGCCTATGGCTACACCTTC
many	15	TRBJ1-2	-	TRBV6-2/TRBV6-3	CASSYSSGGNYGYTF	TGTGCCAGCAGTTACTCGAGCGGGGGGAACTATGGCTACACCTTC
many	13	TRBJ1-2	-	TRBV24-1	CATSRGVSYGYTF	TGTGCCACCTCGCGAGGGGTATCCTATGGCTACACCTTC
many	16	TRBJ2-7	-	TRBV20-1	CSARVTGTQLSYEQYF	TGCAGTGCTAGAGTTACCGGGACCCAACTATCCTACGAGCAGTACTTC
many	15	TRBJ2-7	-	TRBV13	CASSLRTVTPYEQYF	TGTGCCAGCAGCTTACGGACGGTGACTCCCTACGAGCAGTACTTC
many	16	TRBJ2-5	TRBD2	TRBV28	CASSFGTSGSSKTQYF	TGTGCCAGCAGTTTCGGGACTAGCGGGAGTAGTAAGACCCAGTACTTC
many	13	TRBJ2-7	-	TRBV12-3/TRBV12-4	CASSIYRAGEQYF	TGTGCCAGCAGTATTTACAGGGCTGGCGAGCAGTACTTC
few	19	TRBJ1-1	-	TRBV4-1	CASSQEGRVWGGGNTEAFF	TGCGCCAGCAGCCAAGAAGGACGCGTGTGGGGTGGAGGGAACACTGAAGCTTTCTTT
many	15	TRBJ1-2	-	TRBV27	CASSSYRTDNYGYTF	TGTGCCAGCAGTTCCTACCGGACAGATAACTATGGCTACACCTTC
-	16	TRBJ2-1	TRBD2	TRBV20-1	CSAIPLWERGPNEQFF	TGCAGTGCTATTCCCCTGTGGGAGCGGGGGCCCAATGAGCAGTTCTTC
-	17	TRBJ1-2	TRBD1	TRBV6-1	CASSEGGYSGGNYGNTF	TGTGCCAGCAGTGAAGGAGGATATTCAGGGGGTAACTATGGCAACACCTTC
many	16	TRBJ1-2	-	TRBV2	CASSEALGGAVYGYTF	TGTGCCAGCAGTGAAGCGTTGGGTGGGGCAGTCTATGGCTACACCTTC
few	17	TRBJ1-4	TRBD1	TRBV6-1	CASSGWDRGSRNEKLFF	TGTGCCAGCAGTGGATGGGACAGGGGATCGAGAAATGAAAAACTGTTTTTT
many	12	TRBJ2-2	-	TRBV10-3	CAIMGITGELFF	TGTGCCATCATGGGGATAACCGGGGAGCTGTTTTTT
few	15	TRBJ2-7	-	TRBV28	CASDPTGERAYEQYF	TGTGCCAGCGACCCCACAGGGGAGCGGGCCTACGAGCAGTACTTC
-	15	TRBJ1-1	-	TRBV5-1	CASSLDRGDATEAFF	TGCGCCAGCAGCTTGGATCGGGGGGATGCAACTGAAGCTTTCTTT
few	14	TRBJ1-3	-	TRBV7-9	CASTLTPSGNTIYF	TGTGCCAGCACCCTGACACCCTCTGGAAACACCATATATTTT
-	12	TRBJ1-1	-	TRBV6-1	CAAESPNTEAFF	TGTGCCGCGGAATCCCCGAACACTGAAGCTTTCTTT